The 17 T cell receptor beta chains below come from one sample, sequenced in a study of cytomegalovirus exposure and HLA in healthy donors. PCR primers comprised 60 Vbeta and 13 Jbeta primers. Method: immunoSEQ multiplex PCR; TCRdb's copy keeps in-frame clones and lacks some. Of 150,000 to 200,000 clones detected, over 80% appear once; the ten largest clones hold 1.5% to 1.7%. The sequenced sample consisted of PBMCs. The source is a middle-aged man in good health and CMV-seronegative.

The CDR3 is CASSIGQGALHQPQHF. The CDR3 DNA follows: TGTGCCAGTAGTATAGGACAGGGGGCACTCCATCAGCCCCAGCATTTT. The rearrangement uses TRBV19 and TRBJ1-5; 10 bases map to TRBD1. V lost 1 base, J lost 5 bases, and 5 bases stayed unmatched. This CDR3 contains 16 residues. CDR1 is LNHDA and CDR2 is SQIVND in the germline V gene (reference sequence).

This clone is a singleton in its sample. The rearrangement joins TRBV28 to TRBJ1-2; TRBD1 is a possible D gene (6 bases). Trimming cost V 1 base and J 9 bases, with 12 bases left between them. Germline V gene sequence: CDR1 MDHEN, CDR2 SYDVKM. CDR3 length: 13 residues. CDR3 residues: CASSLLGGRSYTF. In nucleotides, the CDR3 is TGTGCCAGCAGTTTATTGGGGGGGCGCAGCTACACCTTC.

This clone has just one count. The gene calls are TRBV5-4 and TRBJ1-2; D may be TRBD1 (6 bases). The CDR3 totals 14 residues. V shed 3 bases and J shed 1 base, with 10 bases lying between them. CDR1 and CDR2 from the germline V gene are SGHNT and YYREEE (reference sequence). The CDR3, as DNA: TGTGCCAGCAGCTCGGGACACCTTAACTATGGCTACACCTTC. This sequence encodes CASSSGHLNYGYTF. Full variable domain (outside the CDR3, taken from reference TRBV5-4 and TRBJ1-2): ETGVTQSPTHLIKTRGQQVTLRCSSQSGHNTVSWYQQALGQGPQFIFQYYREEENGRGNFPPRFSGLQFPNYSSELNVNALELDDSALYLCASSSGHLNYGYTFGSGTRLTVV.

The J gene is TRBJ1-1, the V gene TRBV18; tentatively, D is TRBD1 (6 bases). The V gene lost 1 base and the J gene lost 5 bases, with 8 bases spanning the gap. The length of the CDR3 is 13 residues. Per the germline V gene, CDR1 is KGHSH and CDR2 is LQKENI. The CDR3 region has the DNA TGTGCCAGCTCACCACAGCAGGGGACTGAAGCTTTCTTT. Its translation is CASSPQQGTEAFF.

This chain links TRBV7-6 with TRBJ2-2; 11 bases are shared with TRBD1. This CDR3 comprises 17 residues. V shed 0 bases, J shed 6 bases, and the junction held 6 bases outside the gene matches. Germline-derived CDR1 and CDR2 are SGHVS and FNYEAQ. The CDR3 protein is CASSLARGQGGAGELFF. The CDR3 DNA is TGTGCCAGCAGCTTAGCGCGGGGACAGGGGGGAGCCGGGGAGCTGTTTTTT.

The table lists this clone with a few counts. This chain joins TRBV6-5 and TRBJ1-1; 7 bases fit TRBD1. CDR3 length equals 14 residues. Germline V gives CDR1 MNHEY, CDR2 SVGAGI. The junction had 1 base not matched to a gene; V was cut back by 2 bases and J by 1 base. The CDR3 loop is CASSYDRANTEAFF. CDR3 DNA: TGTGCCAGCAGTTACGACAGGGCGAACACTGAAGCTTTCTTT.

V gene TRBV7-3 combines with J gene TRBJ2-1; perhaps TRBD2 as D (7 bases). Per the germline V gene, CDR1 is SGHTA and CDR2 is FQGTGA. This CDR3 region has 14 residues. V shed 3 bases and J shed 8 bases, with 14 bases lying between them. The CDR3 DNA is TGTGCCAGCAGCTTGAGGGGGGGAGGCGATGAGCAGTTCTTC. It encodes CASSLRGGGDEQFF.

This chain uses TRBV11-3 with TRBJ2-3; 8 bases match TRBD2. The germline gives CDR1 SGHNT, CDR2 YENEEA. The CDR3 consists of 15 residues. Trimming took 5 bases from V and 6 from J; bases not matched to a gene: 10. CDR3 protein: CASSSLAGIPDTQYF. In DNA, the CDR3 is TGTGCCAGCAGCAGCTTAGCGGGGATTCCGGATACGCAGTATTTT.

The CDR3 DNA sequence: TGTGCCAGCAGCTTAATCGGGACTAAGACCGGGGAGCTGTTTTTT. Amino acid sequence: CASSLIGTKTGELFF. The chain has TRBV7-3 and TRBJ2-2; the match to TRBD2 covers 7 bases. The germline V gene encodes CDR1 SGHTA and CDR2 FQGTGA. The CDR3 has 15 residues. J lost 5 bases, V lost 1 base, and 4 bases had no gene match.

The rearrangement uses TRBV6-1 and TRBJ2-5, with 10 bases that match TRBD2. Trimming cost V 4 bases and J 5 bases; bases outside gene matches: 10. Germline CDR1 is MNHNS and CDR2 is SASEGT. CDR3 size: 16 residues. The CDR3: CASSAKAGGRSETQYF. The CDR3 DNA is TGTGCCAGCAGTGCGAAAGCGGGGGGGCGATCGGAGACCCAGTACTTC.

The chain links TRBV30 to TRBJ1-1; TRBD1 matches at 12 bases. The CDR3 extends over 19 amino acids. Germline V lookup: CDR1 GTSNPN, CDR2 SVGIG (reference sequence). Trimming took 3 bases from V and 0 from J; bases not matched to a gene: 14. The CDR3 here is CAWRIGTGGMRALNTEAFF. The CDR3 DNA follows: TGTGCCTGGAGGATCGGGACAGGGGGCATGAGGGCCCTGAACACTGAAGCTTTCTTT.

In the case of this clone: Other DNA sequences of this sample code for an identical CDR3. The rearrangement joins TRBV7-9 to TRBJ2-1, with TRBD2 matching over 13 bases. V dropped 6 bases and J dropped 7; count of bases not matched to a gene: 6. The germline V gene has CDR1 SEHNR and CDR2 FQNEAQ (reference sequence). This CDR3 contains 15 residues. CDR3 DNA: TGTGCCAGCAGGGAAACTAGCGGGAGGGGGAATGAGCAGTTCTTC. Protein: CASRETSGRGNEQFF.

A few counts support this clone. The chain is built from TRBV11-2 and TRBJ1-4; no definite D call. Germline lookup yields CDR1 SGHAT and CDR2 FQNNGV. Deletions cut 6 bases from V and 13 bases from J, with 24 bases between. The CDR3 is 15 amino acids. The CDR3 DNA sequence: TGTGCCAGCAGTTCCCTCACTGAGCAACCCCGTTCACTGTTTTTT. Protein product: CASSSLTEQPRSLFF.

The chain uses TRBV5-1 and TRBJ2-1, with D possibly being TRBD2 (6 bases). Germline assignment: CDR1 SGHRS and CDR2 YFSETQ. This CDR3 spans 13 amino acids. With 5 bases removed from V and 7 bases from J, the gap between germline ends came to 13 bases. The CDR3, as DNA: TGCGCCAGCAGTCACGGGAGTGGAAATGAGCAGTTCTTC. Translated: CASSHGSGNEQFF.

The chain is built from TRBV5-1 and TRBJ1-1, with D tentatively TRBD1 (5 bases). Germline CDR1 reads SGHRS; CDR2 reads YFSETQ. This CDR3 has 15 residues. Trimming removed 7 bases at V and 0 bases at J, with 16 bases between. Here the CDR3 DNA reads TGCGCCAGCCATCAGGAGGGGAGCATGAACACTGAAGCTTTCTTT. Amino acid sequence: CASHQEGSMNTEAFF.

This chain connects TRBV29-1 to TRBJ2-1; 11 nucleotides line up with TRBD2. The ends lost 4 bases at V and 6 bases at J; junction bases unmatched: 5. CDR3 length equals 14 residues. Germline V gives CDR1 SQVTM, CDR2 ANQGSEA. CDR3 sequence (DNA): TGCAGCGTTGGTCTAGCGGGAGGTTCCAATGAGCAGTTCTTC. Protein: CSVGLAGGSNEQFF.

The chain combines TRBV29-1 with TRBJ1-1; TRBD1 aligns across 12 bases. This CDR3 spans 15 amino acids. The junction had 6 bases not matched to a gene; V was cut back by 7 bases and J by 0 bases. The V gene's germline CDR1 is SQVTM and CDR2 ANQGSEA. The CDR3 nucleotides are TGCAGCGCCCCGGGACAGGGGGCCATGAACACTGAAGCTTTCTTT. Its translation: CSAPGQGAMNTEAFF.